The sequence of this T cell receptor beta chain was determined in a study of blood T cell repertoires in COVID-19. On the study more broadly: Nucleic acid was either cDNA or gDNA, and it came from T cells, B-cell-depleted T cells, or PBMCs.

This table comes from immunoSEQ multiplex PCR, and its TCRdb copy is limited to in-frame clones, with some not included. The table shows approximately 160,000 clones, with less than 90% occurring only once. CDR1 is LNHNV and CDR2 is YYDKDF in the germline V gene (reference sequence). Between the trimmed V and J ends, which lost 1 base and 8 bases, there was a span of 12 bases. The CDR3 spans 14 residues. The chain joins TRBV15 to TRBJ2-1; possibly TRBD2 for D (5 bases). The origin of this receptor is a woman in her sixties or seventies with acute or convalescent COVID-19. The material sequenced was peripheral blood. CDR3 amino acids: CATSRGVAFDEQFF. The CDR3 DNA reads as TGTGCCACCAGCAGAGGCGTAGCGTTCGATGAGCAGTTCTTC.